The 31 T cell receptor beta chains presented below share a single source sample, sequenced in a study of blood T cell repertoires in COVID-19. Only in-frame clones appear in the TCRdb table, and some are missing; sequencing was by immunoSEQ multiplex PCR. This table holds around 290,000 clones, approximately 90% found once. Sequencing was done on a sample of PBMCs or T cells enriched from blood (not recorded which). Receptors were obtained from an older woman in a cohort exposed to, infected with or recovered from COVID-19 (not recorded which).

The chain employs TRBV24-1 and TRBJ2-2, with 7 positions matching TRBD1. The length of the CDR3 is 13 residues. Germline CDR1 is KGHDR and CDR2 is SFDVKD. J was trimmed by 2 bases and V by 9 bases; bases with no gene match: 2. The CDR3 region is CATRDSNTGELFF. The CDR3 DNA is TGTGCCACCCGGGACAGTAACACCGGGGAGCTGTTTTTT.

This chain links TRBV18 with TRBJ2-7, with TRBD2 identical over 9 bases. V dropped 6 bases and J dropped 3; count of bases not matched to a gene: 9. The CDR3 totals 15 residues. The germline CDR1 and CDR2 sequences are KGHSH and LQKENI. The CDR3 DNA reads TGTGCCAGCTCTCTAAATAGCGGGAGTCTCTACGAGCAGTACTTC. Translation gives CASSLNSGSLYEQYF.

Of note for this clone: The same CDR3 can be traced to other DNA sequences in this sample. The J gene is TRBJ2-3, the V gene TRBV2; maybe TRBD2 (5 bases). Trimming took off 5 bases at V and 5 bases at J, with 5 bases between the two ends. This CDR3 is 11 amino acids long. CDR1 and CDR2 (germline): SNHLY, FYNNEI. The CDR3 coding sequence is TGTGCCAGCAGTCGGGGAGATACGCAGTATTTT. The encoded protein is CASSRGDTQYF.

The genes are TRBV7-9 and TRBJ1-1; 8 bases line up with TRBD1. The CDR3 consists of 15 residues. Per germline, CDR1 SEHNR and CDR2 FQNEAQ (reference sequence). V lost 5 bases to trimming and J lost 1 base; unmatched junction nucleotides: 6. The chain's CDR3 is CASSPRGTGNTEAFF. CDR3 bases: TGTGCCAGCAGCCCCCGGGGGACAGGGAACACTGAAGCTTTCTTT.

The rearrangement links TRBV3-1 (or the pseudogene TRBV3-2) to TRBJ2-7; 9 nucleotides match TRBD2. V lost 0 bases and J lost 6; bases outside the gene matches: 9. Germline V gene data show CDR1 as LGHDT and CDR2 as YNNKEL (reference sequence). The CDR3 contains 16 residues. As DNA, the CDR3 is TGTGCCAGCAGCCAAGATCGGCCAGCGGGAGGCGGCGAGCAGTACTTC. Translated, it gives CASSQDRPAGGGEQYF.

This chain links TRBV24-1 with TRBJ2-7; 8 nucleotides line up with TRBD1. Looked up from germline, CDR1 is KGHDR and CDR2 is SFDVKD. This CDR3 spans 16 amino acids. V shed 4 bases, J shed 0 bases, and the junction held 7 bases outside the gene matches. CDR3: CATSDIGTGNSYEQYF. In nucleotides, the CDR3 is TGTGCCACCAGTGACATTGGGACAGGAAACTCCTACGAGCAGTACTTC.

The chain combines TRBV27 with TRBJ2-7; maybe TRBD1 (6 bases). The CDR3 sequence is 13 residues long. Germline values: CDR1 MNHEY, CDR2 SMNVEV (reference sequence). The germline V and J ends were trimmed by 8 bases and 3 bases, with 14 bases remaining between them. The CDR3 reads CASALGQIYEQYF. DNA of the CDR3: TGTGCCAGCGCTCTAGGACAGATCTACGAGCAGTACTTC.

This chain uses TRBV5-4 with TRBJ2-3, with 10 positions matching TRBD2. Germline V gene sequence: CDR1 SGHNT, CDR2 YYREEE (reference sequence). V dropped 3 bases and J dropped 2; count of bases not matched to a gene: 6. The CDR3 is made up of 16 amino acids. In DNA form, the CDR3 reads TGTGCCAGCAGCTCGTACGGACTAGCGGTCACAGATACGCAGTATTTT. Translating gives CASSSYGLAVTDTQYF. Supplemented by reference TRBV5-4 and TRBJ2-3, the full variable domain reads ETGVTQSPTHLIKTRGQQVTLRCSSQSGHNTVSWYQQALGQGPQFIFQYYREEENGRGNFPPRFSGLQFPNYSSELNVNALELDDSALYLCASSSYGLAVTDTQYFGPGTRLTVL.

The rearrangement joins TRBV4-1 to TRBJ2-7; TRBD1 aligns across 8 bases. The CDR3 extends over 16 amino acids. V trimming: 0 bases; J trimming: 3 bases; junction bases outside the gene matches: 7. The germline gives CDR1 MGHRA, CDR2 YSYEKL. CDR3 region: CASSQDRKTGDYEQYF. CDR3 DNA: TGCGCCAGCAGCCAAGATCGTAAGACAGGGGACTACGAGCAGTACTTC.

This sequence joins TRBV6-2 or TRBV6-3 and TRBJ1-1; D possibly corresponds to TRBD1 (6 bases). Deletions cut 4 bases from V and 1 base from J, with 7 bases between. CDR1 and CDR2 (germline): MNHEY, SVGEGT. The CDR3 loop spans 13 amino acids. CDR3: CASSSQGNTEAFF. DNA for the CDR3: TGTGCCAGCAGTTCACAGGGGAACACTGAAGCTTTCTTT.

This chain links TRBV28 with TRBJ1-5; no clear D gene. Germline V CDR1 and CDR2: MDHEN, SYDVKM. The CDR3 extends over 15 amino acids. Trimming removed 3 bases from V and 5 bases from J, with 14 bases in between. This CDR3 is CASSLVASGDQPQHF. The CDR3 bases are TGTGCCAGCAGTTTGGTGGCGTCGGGTGATCAGCCCCAGCATTTT. Together with reference TRBV28 and TRBJ1-5, the CDR3 gives the full variable domain: DVKVTQSSRYLVKRTGEKVFLECVQDMDHENMFWYRQDPGLGLRLIYFSYDVKMKEKGDIPEGYSVSREKKERFSLILESASTNQTSMYLCASSLVASGDQPQHFGDGTRLSIL.

This clone came up once. As DNA, the CDR3 is TGTGCCAGCAGCCCTCCGGGACAGGCCAAAAACATTCAGTACTTC. Its protein product is CASSPPGQAKNIQYF. The chain recombines TRBV7-9 with TRBJ2-4; 7 nucleotides match TRBD1. Germline V gene sequence: CDR1 SEHNR, CDR2 FQNEAQ (reference sequence). The length of the CDR3 is 15 residues. J was trimmed by 1 base and V by 5 bases; bases with no gene match: 5.

The J gene is TRBJ1-2, the V gene TRBV7-9; TRBD1 aligns across 8 bases. The CDR3 is 14 residues long. Germline values: CDR1 SEHNR, CDR2 FQNEAQ (reference sequence). The V and J ends lost 4 bases and 4 bases, in that order; junction bases with no gene match: 5. Written as DNA, the CDR3 is TGTGCCAGCAGCTCCGGACAGGGCGGCTATGGCTACACCTTC. Translated: CASSSGQGGYGYTF. Together with reference TRBV7-9 and TRBJ1-2, the CDR3 gives the full variable domain: DTGVSQNPRHKITKRGQNVTFRCDPISEHNRLYWYRQTLGQGPEFLTYFQNEAQLEKSRLLSDRFSAERPKGSFSTLEIQRTEQGDSAMYLCASSSGQGGYGYTFGSGTRLTVV.

The rearrangement links TRBV4-2 to TRBJ2-5; 11 bases are a match to TRBD2. Germline V CDR1 and CDR2: LGHNA, YNFKEQ. The junction had 6 bases not matched to a gene; V was cut back by 2 bases and J by 4 bases. The CDR3 totals 16 residues. The CDR3, as DNA: TGTGCCAGCAGCCAATTTACAGGACTAGCGGGAGAGACCCAGTACTTC. Its protein is CASSQFTGLAGETQYF.

CDR3 residues: CASSFIRDREGYTF. The CDR3 nucleotides are TGTGCCAGCAGTTTTATACGGGACAGGGAAGGCTACACCTTC. The gene calls are TRBV28 and TRBJ1-2, with 9 bases fitting TRBD1. J was trimmed by 8 bases and V by 3 bases; bases with no gene match: 7. Germline loops: CDR1 MDHEN, CDR2 SYDVKM. The CDR3 runs 14 residues.

The chain combines TRBV7-8 with TRBJ2-1; 8 positions match TRBD1. Germline V CDR1 and CDR2: SGHVS, FQNEAQ. Trimming at V came to 1 base and at J to 0 bases, leaving 2 bases not matched to a gene. This CDR3 region has 16 residues. This CDR3 is CASSLGTGSSYNEQFF. The DNA of the CDR3 is TGTGCCAGCAGCTTAGGGACAGGGAGCTCCTACAATGAGCAGTTCTTC.

The V and J genes are TRBV6-5 and TRBJ1-2; 10 bases map to TRBD1. J was trimmed by 3 bases and V by 4 bases; bases with no gene match: 8. Germline-derived CDR1 and CDR2 are MNHEY and SVGAGI. CDR3 length: 16 amino acids. The CDR3 DNA is TGTGCCAGCAGTTCATTCGCGGGGACAGGGGACTATGGCTACACCTTC. Translation gives CASSSFAGTGDYGYTF.

This clone appeared a few times. The chain uses TRBV20-1 and TRBJ1-2; unclear D gene. CDR3 length: 13 amino acids. CDR1 and CDR2 (germline): DFQATT, SNEGSKA (reference sequence). Trimming pared 3 bases from V and 8 bases from J, leaving 16 bases between. The DNA for the CDR3 is TGCAGTGCTAGTACACAGAGTGTACAGGGCTACACCTTC. Its protein is CSASTQSVQGYTF.

The rearrangement joins TRBV10-1 to TRBJ2-7; no reliable D call. This CDR3 spans 15 amino acids. Trimming shortened V by 0 bases and J by 0 bases, and 9 bases separated the two germline ends. Germline-derived CDR1 and CDR2 are WNHNN and SYGVQD (reference sequence). CDR3 protein: CASSESGGSSYEQYF. CDR3 in DNA: TGCGCCAGCAGTGAGTCAGGCGGTAGCTCCTACGAGCAGTACTTC.

This chain connects TRBV19 to TRBJ2-7, with D possibly TRBD2 on 6 matching bases. The CDR3 covers 14 residues. The V end was cut by 6 bases, the J end by 3 bases, with 15 bases between. The germline V gene has CDR1 LNHDA and CDR2 SQIVND (reference sequence). The CDR3 protein is CASRQSGVGYEQYF. In DNA form, the CDR3 reads TGTGCCAGTAGGCAGTCGGGGGTCGGCTACGAGCAGTACTTC.

The chain combines TRBV19 with TRBJ1-2; 11 nucleotides line up with TRBD1. With V trimmed by 6 bases and J by 4 bases, 7 bases remained unmatched. This CDR3 is 15 amino acids long. Germline values: CDR1 LNHDA, CDR2 SQIVND (reference sequence). The CDR3 sequence is CASRAGQGATYGYTF. The DNA of the CDR3 is TGTGCCAGTAGGGCTGGACAGGGGGCTACCTATGGCTACACCTTC.

This chain connects TRBV18 to TRBJ1-5; the D is unclear. V lost 4 bases, J lost 6 bases, and 16 bases lay in between. Germline assignment: CDR1 KGHSH and CDR2 LQKENI. This CDR3 is 15 amino acids long. In DNA form, the CDR3 reads TGTGCCAGCTCACGCGGGCAGGAACCGGTTCAGCCCCAGCATTTT. It translates to CASSRGQEPVQPQHF.

V and J are TRBV13 and TRBJ1-3, with TRBD1 matching 9 bases. The germline gives CDR1 PRHDT, CDR2 FYEKMQ (reference sequence). The CDR3 is 18 amino acids. The V gene end was trimmed by 5 bases and the J gene end by 0 bases; junction bases not matched to a gene: 11. CDR3 in amino acids: CASSLLGTGRGSGNTIYF. The CDR3, as DNA: TGTGCCAGCAGCCTCCTGGGGACAGGGAGGGGCTCTGGAAACACCATATATTTT. Supplemented by reference TRBV13 and TRBJ1-3, the full variable domain reads AAGVIQSPRHLIKEKRETATLKCYPIPRHDTVYWYQQGPGQDPQFLISFYEKMQSDKGSIPDRFSAQQFSDYHSELNMSSLELGDSALYFCASSLLGTGRGSGNTIYFGEGSWLTVV.

The rearrangement uses TRBV7-6 and TRBJ1-2; TRBD1 matches 7 bases. CDR1 and CDR2 (germline): SGHVS, FNYEAQ. The CDR3 is made up of 14 amino acids. J gave up 3 bases and V 8 bases, and 9 bases lay outside the gene matches. Here the CDR3 DNA reads TGTGCCAGCGAACGATACCAGGGGGACTATGGCTACACCTTC. Protein: CASERYQGDYGYTF.

The rearrangement joins TRBV15 to TRBJ2-3, with 8 bases matching TRBD2. V shed 0 bases, J shed 1 base, and the junction held 6 bases outside the gene matches. This CDR3 region has 17 residues. Per germline, CDR1 LNHNV and CDR2 YYDKDF (reference sequence). CDR3 nucleotides: TGTGCCACCAGCAGAGATGTAGCGGGAAAGGGCACAGATACGCAGTATTTT. Protein product: CATSRDVAGKGTDTQYF.

J is TRBJ2-1 and V is TRBV7-2; 15 bases are shared with TRBD2. Unmatched junction bases numbered 4, after V lost 5 bases and J lost 2 bases. The CDR3 is made up of 17 amino acids. Germline V gene lookup returns CDR1 SGHTA and CDR2 FQGNSA. CDR3 sequence reads: CASSPWTSGRAYNEQFF. The DNA for the CDR3 is TGTGCCAGCAGCCCCTGGACTAGCGGGAGGGCCTACAATGAGCAGTTCTTC.

This sequence joins TRBV19 and TRBJ1-4, with D unresolved. This CDR3 contains 15 residues. CDR1 is LNHDA, CDR2 SQIVND, per germline (reference sequence). The V end was cut by 5 bases, the J end by 8 bases, with 18 bases between. CDR3 in amino acids: CASSVQASFREKLFF. The CDR3 nucleotides read TGTGCCAGTAGTGTCCAGGCGTCCTTTAGGGAAAAACTGTTTTTT.

The CDR3 sequence: CASSQLEVADTQYF. The CDR3 DNA reads as TGCGCCAGCAGCCAACTAGAGGTAGCAGATACGCAGTATTTT. The chain links TRBV5-1 to TRBJ2-3, with a tentative D call TRBD2 (5 bases). This CDR3 spans 14 amino acids. V dropped 4 bases and J dropped 4 bases, with 13 bases sitting between them. Germline V lookup: CDR1 SGHRS, CDR2 YFSETQ.

The chain recombines TRBV21-1 with TRBJ1-2. TRBV21-1 is a pseudogene locus. The length of the CDR3 is 16 residues. CDR3 sequence (DNA): TGTGCCAGCAGCAAAGAGTCCGGGGGGCCTAACTATGGCTACACCTTC. Encoded protein: CASSKESGGPNYGYTF.

This chain connects TRBV19 to TRBJ1-4; D is possibly TRBD1 (5 bases). The germline V and J ends were trimmed by 3 bases and 3 bases, with 14 bases remaining between them. The CDR3 extends over 16 amino acids. Germline-derived CDR1 and CDR2 are LNHDA and SQIVND (reference sequence). CDR3 in amino acids: CASSIPGPWANEKLFF. The CDR3 nucleotides are TGTGCCAGTAGTATCCCAGGGCCTTGGGCTAATGAAAAACTGTTTTTT. The whole variable domain, filled in from reference TRBV19 and TRBJ1-4, reads DGGITQSPKYLFRKEGQNVTLSCEQNLNHDAMYWYRQDPGQGLRLIYYSQIVNDFQKGDIAEGYSVSREKKESFPLTVTSAQKNPTAFYLCASSIPGPWANEKLFFGSGTQLSVL.

V and J are TRBV4-3 and TRBJ1-1; no clear D. Germline V gene lookup returns CDR1 LGHNA and CDR2 YSLEER. CDR3 length: 13 amino acids. The V end lost 5 bases, the J end lost 0 bases, and 7 bases lay between the germline ends. CDR3 region: CASSKQVNTEAFF. CDR3 bases: TGCGCCAGCAGCAAACAAGTGAACACTGAAGCTTTCTTT.